This TCR beta chain emerged from a study of T cell changes during pregnancy in multiple sclerosis. CDR1 and CDR2 from the germline V gene are LNHDA and SQIVND (reference sequence). CDR3 length equals 14 residues. Germline trimming cut 3 bases from V and 3 bases from J; bases unmatched to any gene: 4. The repertoire was sequenced with immunoSEQ multiplex PCR; TCRdb's copy has only in-frame clones and lacks some. The sample lists about 59,000 clones; 93% were seen once. The sequence came from a female donor with multiple sclerosis, enrolled in a pregnancy study. Sequenced material: CD8+ T cells from peripheral blood mononuclear cells, taken in the third trimester of pregnancy. The chain carries TRBV19 and TRBJ1-2; 7 positions match TRBD1. The CDR3 sequence is CASSITGADYGYTF. The CDR3 DNA reads as TGTGCCAGTAGTATTACAGGGGCAGACTATGGCTACACCTTC. The entire variable domain, with the rest obtained from reference TRBV19 and TRBJ1-2, is as follows: DGGITQSPKYLFRKEGQNVTLSCEQNLNHDAMYWYRQDPGQGLRLIYYSQIVNDFQKGDIAEGYSVSREKKESFPLTVTSAQKNPTAFYLCASSITGADYGYTFGSGTRLTVV.